This T cell receptor beta chain came from a study of blood T cell repertoires in COVID-19. For the study at large: Sites across the United States, Italy and Spain contributed samples from acute and convalescent COVID-19. Nucleic acid was either cDNA or gDNA, and it came from T cells, B-cell-depleted T cells, or PBMCs.

J gave up 6 bases and V 5 bases, and 4 bases lay outside the gene matches. Looked up from germline, CDR1 is SGHNT and CDR2 is YYREEE (reference sequence). The CDR3 spans 13 residues. In the original processing: The assay estimated nucleated cells by amplifying reference gene primers. Data came from immunoSEQ multiplex PCR; TCRdb stores just in-frame clones and leaves some out. V and J calls and clone size follow that table, whereas D and trimming were derived from the DNA. The sample lists around 200,000 clones; roughly 90% were seen once. This clone was detected once. The sample comprised peripheral blood. This sequence originates from a man aged 40-50 years with acute or convalescent COVID-19. The chain carries TRBV5-4 and TRBJ1-5, with 8 bases that match TRBD1. The CDR3 region is CASSDRGGQPQHF. The CDR3 DNA reads as TGTGCCAGCAGTGACAGGGGTGGTCAGCCCCAGCATTTT.